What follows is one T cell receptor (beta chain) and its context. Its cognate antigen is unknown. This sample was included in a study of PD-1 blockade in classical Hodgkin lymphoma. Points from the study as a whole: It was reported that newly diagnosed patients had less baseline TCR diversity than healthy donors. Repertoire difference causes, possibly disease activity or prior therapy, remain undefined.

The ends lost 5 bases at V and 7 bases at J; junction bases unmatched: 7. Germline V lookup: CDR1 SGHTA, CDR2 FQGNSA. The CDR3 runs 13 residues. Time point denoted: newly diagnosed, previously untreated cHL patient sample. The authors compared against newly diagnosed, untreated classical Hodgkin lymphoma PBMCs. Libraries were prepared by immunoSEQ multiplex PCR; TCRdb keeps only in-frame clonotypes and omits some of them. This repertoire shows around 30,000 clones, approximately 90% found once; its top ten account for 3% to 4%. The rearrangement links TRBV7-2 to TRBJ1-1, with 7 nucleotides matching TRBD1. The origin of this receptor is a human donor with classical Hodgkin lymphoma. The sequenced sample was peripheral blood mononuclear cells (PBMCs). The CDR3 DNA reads TGTGCCAGCAGCACACGACAGGGTGGTGAAGCTTTCTTT. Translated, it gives CASSTRQGGEAFF.